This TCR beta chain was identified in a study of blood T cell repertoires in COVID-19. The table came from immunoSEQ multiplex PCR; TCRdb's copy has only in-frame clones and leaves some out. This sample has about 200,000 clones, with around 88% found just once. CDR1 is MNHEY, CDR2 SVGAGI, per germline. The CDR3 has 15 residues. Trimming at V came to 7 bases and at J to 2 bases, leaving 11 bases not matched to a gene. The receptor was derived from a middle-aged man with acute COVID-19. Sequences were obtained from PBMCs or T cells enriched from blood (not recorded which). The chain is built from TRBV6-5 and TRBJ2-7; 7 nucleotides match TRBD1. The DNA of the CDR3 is TGTGCCAGCATGTTGACCGGGACAGAGGCCTACGAGCAGTACTTC. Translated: CASMLTGTEAYEQYF.